The rows below give T cell receptor beta chains drawn from one sample of a study of graft-versus-host responses after intestinal transplantation. Clones were sequenced by immunoSEQ multiplex PCR, and TCRdb holds only the in-frame ones, with some missing. The sample lists roughly 70,000 clones, approximately 92% seen once, with around 7% in the top ten. The source material was bone marrow, sampled 734 days after intestinal transplantation. These receptors originate from a human patient who received an intestinal transplant, so some T cells may come from the graft donor. Each CDR3 is given with its conserved first and last residue. The D gene is left open where the match is weak. Part of the rows lack a size; the others show once, few, many or a class for expanded clones.

>NA|NA|TRBJ1-2|TRBV5-4
CASSEDSHGYTF
TGTGCCAGCAGCGAGGACAGTCATGGCTACACCTTC
>TRBD2|NA|TRBJ2-1|TRBV6-5
CASSPPSGSGNEQFF
TGTGCCAGCAGTCCGCCTAGCGGGAGCGGCAATGAGCAGTTCTTC
>NA|NA|TRBJ2-7|TRBV10-2
CASTEAYEQYF
TGCGCCAGCACTGAAGCCTACGAGCAGTACTTC
>NA|NA|TRBJ1-1|TRBV19
CASSIRSGGNTEAFF
TGTGCCAGTAGTATCAGGTCGGGAGGGAACACTGAAGCTTTCTTT
>NA|NA|TRBJ2-2|TRBV27
CASSLSGVVIGELFF
TGTGCCAGCAGTTTATCGGGGGTTGTCATCGGGGAGCTGTTTTTT
>TRBD1|NA|TRBJ2-7|TRBV9
CASSGKGAIVYEQYF
TGTGCCAGCAGCGGCAAGGGGGCTATAGTCTACGAGCAGTACTTC
>TRBD1|NA|TRBJ2-7|TRBV9
CASSYSTGGIYEQYF
TGTGCCAGCAGCTATTCGACAGGGGGCATCTACGAGCAGTACTTC
>NA|NA|TRBJ2-3|TRBV9
CASSVAGARTDTQYF
TGTGCCAGCAGCGTAGCGGGGGCTCGCACAGATACGCAGTATTTT
>NA|NA|TRBJ2-1|TRBV7-3
CASSLTGKEQFF
TGTGCCAGCAGCTTAACGGGGAAAGAGCAGTTCTTC
>NA|NA|TRBJ2-7|TRBV6-4
CAMPPYEQYF
TGTGCCATGCCACCCTACGAGCAGTACTTC
>NA|once|TRBJ2-7|TRBV11-2
CASSLGGWEQYF
TGTGCCAGCAGCTTGGGGGGATGGGAGCAGTACTTC
>TRBD2|NA|TRBJ2-5|TRBV12-5
CASGLPTLAGVVETQYF
TGTGCTAGTGGTTTGCCCACACTAGCGGGAGTTGTGGAGACCCAGTACTTC
>NA|NA|TRBJ2-5|TRBV6-5
CASSFSGTGGETQYF
TGTGCCAGCAGCTTCTCCGGGACGGGCGGAGAGACCCAGTACTTC